This record covers a single TCR beta chain. Clones were read by immunoSEQ multiplex PCR, and TCRdb kept only the in-frame ones, dropping some. This sample has about 68,000 clones, with 75% to 95% found just once. The V gene end was trimmed by 3 bases and the J gene end by 3 bases; junction bases not matched to a gene: 2. CDR1 and CDR2 from the germline V gene are SGHAT and FQNNGV. The CDR3 consists of 14 residues. The data derive from a study of T cell changes during pregnancy in multiple sclerosis. The V and J genes are TRBV11-2 and TRBJ1-5; 7 nucleotides match TRBD1. The source was peripheral blood, collected in the second trimester of pregnancy. The receptor was derived from a female donor with multiple sclerosis, enrolled in a pregnancy study. CDR3 sequence (DNA): TGTGCCAGCAGCTTTGGGACAGTCAATCAGCCCCAGCATTTT. This translates into CASSFGTVNQPQHF.